These 30 T cell receptor beta chains were all obtained from the same sample, sequenced in a study of cytomegalovirus exposure and HLA in healthy donors. PCR involved 60 Vbeta and 13 Jbeta primers. Profiling relied on immunoSEQ multiplex PCR, and the TCRdb table lists in-frame clones only, not all of them. The data show fewer than 250,000 clones, roughly 87% seen once. The source material was PBMCs. Receptors were obtained from a man in his forties in good health and CMV-seropositive.

The rearrangement uses TRBV15 and TRBJ2-1; 9 nucleotides align to TRBD1. This CDR3 is 16 amino acids long. Germline CDR1 LNHNV, CDR2 YYDKDF (reference sequence). V lost 5 bases, J lost 4 bases, and 9 bases stayed unmatched. The CDR3 sequence is CATSGRWDRVYNEQFF. CDR3 coding DNA: TGTGCCACCAGCGGGCGTTGGGACAGGGTGTACAATGAGCAGTTCTTC. The full variable domain, completed using reference TRBV15 and TRBJ2-1, is DAMVIQNPRYQVTQFGKPVTLSCSQTLNHNVMYWYQQKSSQAPKLLFHYYDKDFNNEADTPDNFQSRRPNTSFCFLDIRSPGLGDTAMYLCATSGRWDRVYNEQFFGPGTRLTVL.

V is TRBV19 and J is TRBJ2-7, with TRBD2 identical over 10 bases. Germline lookup yields CDR1 LNHDA and CDR2 SQIVND (reference sequence). The CDR3 sequence is 14 residues long. V was clipped by 4 bases and J by 3 bases; unmatched bases: 3. CDR3 protein: CASSRASGSYEQYF. The CDR3 region has the DNA TGTGCCAGTAGTAGGGCTAGCGGGAGCTACGAGCAGTACTTC.

The V call is TRBV5-6, the J call TRBJ2-5, with a possible D match to TRBD2 (6 bases). The end of the DNA is better explained by TRBJ2-7, so the J call may be wrong. Germline-derived CDR1 and CDR2 are SGHDT and YYEEEE. The CDR3 runs 14 residues. This CDR3 is CASSLAGGFDEQYF. The CDR3 DNA reads as TGTGCCAGCAGCTTGGCCGGAGGGTTCGACGAGCAGTACTTC.

The V call is TRBV14, the J call TRBJ2-7; the match to TRBD2 covers 10 bases. CDR1 is SGHDN and CDR2 is FVKESK in the germline V gene. The V segment lost 3 bases and the J segment 3 bases; nucleotides outside the gene matches: 11. The CDR3 is 17 residues long. CDR3 bases: TGTGCCAGCAGCCACCTACTCCCTAGCGGGAGAATCTACGAGCAGTACTTC. Translating gives CASSHLLPSGRIYEQYF.

The chain couples TRBV2 to TRBJ1-1; D ambiguous. V lost 2 bases and J lost 0, with 10 bases in between. Per the germline V gene, CDR1 is SNHLY and CDR2 is FYNNEI. The CDR3 consists of 15 residues. CDR3: CASSESPKLNTEAFF. CDR3 sequence (DNA): TGTGCCAGCAGTGAATCCCCTAAACTGAACACTGAAGCTTTCTTT. Full variable domain (missing parts from reference TRBV2 and TRBJ1-1): EPEVTQTPSHQVTQMGQEVILRCVPISNHLYFYWYRQILGQKVEFLVSFYNNEISEKSEIFDDQFSVERPDGSNFTLKIRSTKLEDSAMYFCASSESPKLNTEAFFGQGTRLTVV.

This sequence joins TRBV30 and TRBJ2-2, with D possibly being TRBD2 (6 bases). The germline CDR1 and CDR2 sequences are GTSNPN and SVGIG (reference sequence). Trimming removed 8 bases at V and 0 bases at J, with 13 bases between. The CDR3 sequence is 14 residues long. The CDR3 protein is CAAGSGANTGELFF. CDR3 nucleotides: TGTGCCGCAGGTAGCGGCGCGAACACCGGGGAGCTGTTTTTT.

Comment on this clone: Other DNA sequences from this sample encode an identical CDR3 as well. The chain joins TRBV5-1 to TRBJ2-1; 8 nucleotides match TRBD2. Per germline, CDR1 SGHRS and CDR2 YFSETQ. Germline trimming cut 3 bases from V and 4 bases from J; bases unmatched to any gene: 6. This CDR3 region has 15 residues. CDR3 region: CASSSAGTSYNEQFF. The CDR3 DNA sequence: TGCGCCAGCAGCTCCGCCGGGACTAGTTACAATGAGCAGTTCTTC.

The V and J genes are TRBV4-2 and TRBJ2-5, with D perhaps matching TRBD2 (6 bases). The CDR3 loop spans 13 amino acids. Looked up from germline, CDR1 is LGHNA and CDR2 is YNFKEQ. The V end was cut by 4 bases, the J end by 5 bases, with 11 bases between. The CDR3 is CASSRRAEETQYF. CDR3 DNA sequence: TGTGCCAGCAGCCGGAGGGCCGAGGAGACCCAGTACTTC.

V gene TRBV6-1 combines with J gene TRBJ1-5; tentative D call: TRBD1 (5 bases). The CDR3 is 14 amino acids. V shed 4 bases and J shed 7 bases, with 14 bases lying between them. From germline, CDR1 is MNHNS and CDR2 SASEGT. CDR3 sequence reads: CASSAQVYQQPQHF. As DNA, the CDR3 is TGTGCCAGCAGTGCACAGGTTTACCAACAGCCCCAGCATTTT.

This chain connects TRBV6-6 to TRBJ1-1; the D gene is possibly TRBD1 (5 bases). Looked up from germline, CDR1 is MNHNY and CDR2 is SVGAGI (reference sequence). The CDR3 contains 14 residues. The germline V and J ends were trimmed by 8 bases and 2 bases, with 15 bases remaining between them. The chain's CDR3 is CASRRDSSNTEAFF. DNA of the CDR3: TGTGCCAGCCGGAGAGACAGCTCAAACACTGAAGCTTTCTTT.

In regard to this clone: At the DNA level, this CDR3 is encoded by other sequences in the same sample as well. V and J are TRBV29-1 and TRBJ2-1; TRBD2 aligns across 10 bases. V trimming: 4 bases; J trimming: 6 bases; junction bases outside the gene matches: 3. CDR1 is SQVTM and CDR2 is ANQGSEA in the germline V gene. The CDR3 totals 13 residues. CDR3 nucleotides: TGCAGCGTTGCAAGCGGGAGGGCCAATGAGCAGTTCTTC. Translated: CSVASGRANEQFF.

This chain joins TRBV10-1 and TRBJ2-7, with 9 bases matching TRBD1. There are 12 residues in the CDR3. Trimming took 5 bases from V and 6 from J; bases not matched to a gene: 2. Germline-derived CDR1 and CDR2 are WNHNN and SYGVQD (reference sequence). Written as DNA, the CDR3 is TGCGCCAGCAGTTCGGACAGGGGCGAGCAGTACGTC. This translates into CASSSDRGEQYV.

The V gene is TRBV6-5, the J gene TRBJ2-7; 8 positions agree with TRBD1. The germline V gene encodes CDR1 MNHEY and CDR2 SVGAGI. The CDR3 runs 9 residues. The CDR3 region is CASEDRASV. The CDR3 nucleotides read TGTGCCAGCGAGGACAGGGCCTCCGTC.

V and J are TRBV18 and TRBJ2-7; the match to TRBD1 covers 8 bases. This CDR3 region has 14 residues. Germline loops: CDR1 KGHSH, CDR2 LQKENI. The J segment lost 2 bases and the V segment lost 2 bases, leaving 2 bases of the junction unmatched. CDR3 residues: CASSPDRGTYEQYF. CDR3 coding DNA: TGTGCCAGCTCACCAGACAGGGGAACCTACGAGCAGTACTTC.

V and J are TRBV6-6 and TRBJ2-1; 8 nucleotides match TRBD2. Germline lookup yields CDR1 MNHNY and CDR2 SVGAGI (reference sequence). Losses at the gene ends were 0 bases for V and 10 bases for J; bases not matched to a gene: 8. The CDR3 is 15 residues long. DNA for the CDR3: TGTGCCAGCAGTTACTCGACGACTAGCGTAGGAGAGCAGTTCTTC. As protein: CASSYSTTSVGEQFF.

This clone was counted a few times. This rearrangement joins TRBV6-6 to TRBJ1-2, with TRBD1 as a possible D gene (5 bases). Germline V lookup: CDR1 MNHNY, CDR2 SVGAGI (reference sequence). V lost 4 bases, J lost 4 bases, and 16 bases lay in between. This CDR3 has 15 residues. The CDR3 bases are TGTGCCAGCAGTTCCCTGGGAGGGGCCACCTATGGCTACACCTTC. It is translated as CASSSLGGATYGYTF.

This chain connects TRBV10-1 to TRBJ2-2; TRBD1 is a possible D gene (5 bases). CDR1 is WNHNN, CDR2 SYGVQD, per germline (reference sequence). The V end lost 2 bases, the J end lost 6 bases, and 10 bases lay between the germline ends. This CDR3 contains 14 residues. CDR3 nucleotides: TGCGCCAGCAGTGAGCTGGTAGGGGCCGGGGAGCTGTTTTTT. Its protein is CASSELVGAGELFF.

DNA of the CDR3: TGTGCCAGCAGTCCTACAGGGACGAACACTGAAGCTTTCTTT. It translates to CASSPTGTNTEAFF. The chain couples TRBV27 to TRBJ1-1; D perhaps matches TRBD1 (6 bases). Between the trimmed V and J ends, which lost 5 bases and 1 base, there was a span of 11 bases. Germline CDR1 reads MNHEY; CDR2 reads SMNVEV (reference sequence). This CDR3 spans 14 amino acids.

The chain recombines TRBV5-6 with TRBJ1-5, with TRBD1 identical over 8 bases. The V and J ends lost 3 bases and 1 base, in that order; junction bases with no gene match: 3. Germline lookup yields CDR1 SGHDT and CDR2 YYEEEE. The CDR3 consists of 15 residues. In DNA form, the CDR3 reads TGTGCCAGCAGCTCGACAGGGGAAAGCAATCAGCCCCAGCATTTT. Protein product: CASSSTGESNQPQHF.

The V and J genes are TRBV4-1 and TRBJ2-7; tentatively, D is TRBD2 (5 bases). Germline CDR1 and CDR2: MGHRA and YSYEKL. CDR3 length equals 13 residues. With 0 bases removed from V and 4 bases from J, the gap between germline ends came to 7 bases. The CDR3 DNA sequence: TGCGCCAGCAGCCAAGATCGGGGATACGAGCAGTACTTC. Translation gives CASSQDRGYEQYF.

The chain combines TRBV6-1 with TRBJ1-4, with TRBD1 identical over 7 bases. CDR1 and CDR2 (germline): MNHNS, SASEGT. J gave up 8 bases and V 6 bases, and 9 bases lay outside the gene matches. This CDR3 comprises 14 residues. CDR3 in amino acids: CASRLQGPSEKLFF. CDR3 in DNA: TGTGCCAGCAGACTACAGGGGCCGTCGGAAAAACTGTTTTTT.

The chain carries TRBV11-2 and TRBJ1-2; TRBD1 might be the D (6 bases). This CDR3 has 13 residues. Germline V gives CDR1 SGHAT, CDR2 FQNNGV. The V and J ends lost 0 bases and 7 bases respectively, with 9 bases between them. CDR3 amino acids: CASSLDKGGGYTF. The CDR3 DNA reads TGTGCCAGCAGCTTAGATAAAGGGGGTGGCTACACCTTC.

The chain has TRBV13 and TRBJ1-1; no reliable D call. The V gene lost 4 bases and the J gene lost 6 bases, with 15 bases spanning the gap. The CDR3 covers 14 residues. Germline CDR1 and CDR2: PRHDT and FYEKMQ (reference sequence). DNA for the CDR3: TGTGCCAGCAGCTCGTCGACAATCTGGGCTGAAGCTTTCTTT. Residues: CASSSSTIWAEAFF. Full variable domain (remainder filled in from reference TRBV13 and TRBJ1-1): AAGVIQSPRHLIKEKRETATLKCYPIPRHDTVYWYQQGPGQDPQFLISFYEKMQSDKGSIPDRFSAQQFSDYHSELNMSSLELGDSALYFCASSSSTIWAEAFFGQGTRLTVV.

The rearrangement links TRBV19 to TRBJ2-6, with TRBD1 identical over 8 bases. Germline V CDR1 and CDR2: LNHDA, SQIVND (reference sequence). V lost 6 bases, J lost 0 bases, and 7 bases stayed unmatched. The CDR3 length is 17 residues. The CDR3 region is CASRKDREYSGANVLTF. CDR3 coding DNA: TGTGCCAGTAGGAAGGACAGGGAATACTCTGGGGCCAACGTCCTGACTTTC.

The V and J genes are TRBV9 and TRBJ2-7, with 8 bases fitting TRBD2. This CDR3 has 18 residues. Losses at the gene ends were 0 bases for V and 0 bases for J; bases not matched to a gene: 11. Looked up from germline, CDR1 is SGDLS and CDR2 is YYNGEE. CDR3 nucleotides: TGTGCCAGCAGCGTAGGAGCCAGCGGGAGAAGCAGCTCCTACGAGCAGTACTTC. Amino acid sequence: CASSVGASGRSSSYEQYF.

In this sample, this clone turned up a few times. The chain joins TRBV30 to TRBJ2-7; no firm D call. V lost 3 bases and J 0 bases, leaving 12 bases between the germline ends. The length of the CDR3 is 14 residues. Germline assignment: CDR1 GTSNPN and CDR2 SVGIG (reference sequence). CDR3 amino acids: CAWSPLDISYEQYF. For the CDR3, the DNA is TGTGCCTGGAGCCCCCTCGACATCTCCTACGAGCAGTACTTC.

This clone showed up just a few times. The chain couples TRBV5-1 to TRBJ2-1; TRBD1 agrees at 10 bases. CDR1 SGHRS and CDR2 YFSETQ come from the germline V gene. This CDR3 is 19 amino acids long. Losses at the gene ends were 2 bases for V and 5 bases for J; bases not matched to a gene: 16. The CDR3 DNA reads as TGCGCCAGCAGCTTTAAGCGGGGACAGGGGCTTGATCTTCACAATGAGCAGTTCTTC. Translating it yields CASSFKRGQGLDLHNEQFF.

The chain is built from TRBV5-1 and TRBJ1-3, with 9 bases matching TRBD1. This CDR3 region has 16 residues. The V and J ends lost 1 base and 3 bases, in that order; junction bases with no gene match: 5. Germline-derived CDR1 and CDR2 are SGHRS and YFSETQ. In DNA form, the CDR3 reads TGCGCCAGCAGCTTGACCGGGACAGGGTTTGGAAACACCATATATTTT. This encodes CASSLTGTGFGNTIYF.

This clone was picked up one time. The J gene is TRBJ2-7, the V gene TRBV5-6; D might be TRBD2 (7 bases). V shed 4 bases and J shed 0 bases, with 20 bases lying between them. Germline CDR1 is SGHDT and CDR2 is YYEEEE. The CDR3 length is 17 residues. CDR3 sequence (DNA): TGTGCCAGCAGCCTTCATCTGGGGGGGCTTTTCTCCTACGAGCAGTACGTC. It codes for CASSLHLGGLFSYEQYV.

The rearrangement uses TRBV19 and TRBJ1-5; 9 bases are a match to TRBD1. Germline V gene sequence: CDR1 LNHDA, CDR2 SQIVND (reference sequence). This CDR3 has 17 amino acids. V lost 5 bases to trimming and J lost 6 bases; unmatched junction nucleotides: 14. For the CDR3, the DNA is TGTGCCAGTAGTCGAAAGAGAGGGACAGGGAACGGTCAGCCCCAGCATTTT. As protein: CASSRKRGTGNGQPQHF.